The rows below give T cell receptor beta chains drawn from one sample of a study of regulatory T cells in long-lasting Graves disease. Using its own MiXCR run on the multiplex PCR reads, TCRdb lists one record per CDR3 protein. Of roughly 610,000 distinct CDR3 sequences in the sample, more than 15% are singletons; the top ten hold about 11%. These data also featured in a second study, about T cells in Graves' hyperthyroidism and ophthalmopathy.

The source material was peripheral blood mononuclear cells (PBMCs), sampled at new diagnosis, from a patient treated with antithyroid drugs. The receptor set was obtained from a man younger than 30 with Graves disease. CDR3s include the opening cysteine and the closing phenylalanine or tryptophan. A D gene is named only where the DNA matches it firmly. A row's size may be missing; if present it is once, few, many or a size class.

abundance: few; d_gene: TRBD1; j_gene: TRBJ1-5; v_gene: TRBV19; CDR3aa: CASRQRQGGNQPQHF; CDR3nt: TGTGCCAGTAGACAAAGACAGGGAGGCAATCAGCCCCAGCATTTT
abundance: many; d_gene: TRBD1; j_gene: TRBJ2-1; v_gene: TRBV29-1; CDR3aa: CSVETWTGDVNNEQFF; CDR3nt: TGCAGCGTTGAAACGTGGACAGGGGATGTCAACAATGAGCAGTTCTTC
abundance: few; d_gene: -; j_gene: TRBJ1-2; v_gene: TRBV6-1; CDR3aa: CASSELGTNVHHYGYTF; CDR3nt: TGTGCCAGCAGTGAACTAGGTACTAATGTACACCACTATGGCTACACCTTC
abundance: many; d_gene: -; j_gene: TRBJ1-6; v_gene: TRBV7-8; CDR3aa: CASSSGNSPLHF; CDR3nt: TGTGCCAGCAGTTCGGGGAATTCACCCCTCCACTTT
abundance: many; d_gene: -; j_gene: TRBJ2-1; v_gene: TRBV2; CDR3aa: CASPRGASRGDEQFF; CDR3nt: TGTGCCAGCCCCCGTGGCGCTAGCAGAGGCGATGAGCAGTTCTTC
abundance: many; d_gene: TRBD1; j_gene: TRBJ2-3; v_gene: TRBV28; CDR3aa: CASSFGMGGQGANTQYF; CDR3nt: TGTGCCAGCAGTTTTGGTATGGGGGGACAGGGGGCAAATACGCAGTATTTT
abundance: many; d_gene: -; j_gene: TRBJ2-6; v_gene: TRBV29-1; CDR3aa: CSVGSSSGANVLTF; CDR3nt: TGCAGCGTCGGCAGCAGCTCTGGGGCCAACGTCCTGACTTTC
abundance: many; d_gene: TRBD2; j_gene: TRBJ2-3; v_gene: TRBV6-2/TRBV6-3; CDR3aa: CASSSLAGSTDTQYF; CDR3nt: TGTGCCAGCAGTTCACTAGCGGGGAGCACAGATACGCAGTATTTT
abundance: once; d_gene: -; j_gene: TRBJ2-6; v_gene: TRBV18; CDR3aa: CASSPSRDPTGANVLTF; CDR3nt: TGTGCCAGCTCACCTTCCCGGGACCCAACTGGGGCCAACGTCCTGACTTTC
abundance: -; d_gene: TRBD2; j_gene: TRBJ2-2; v_gene: TRBV5-1; CDR3aa: CASSPKRLAGERFTGELFF; CDR3nt: TGCGCCAGCAGCCCGAAACGACTAGCGGGAGAGAGGTTCACCGGGGAGCTGTTTTTT
abundance: many; d_gene: -; j_gene: TRBJ1-2; v_gene: TRBV9; CDR3aa: CASTSLGFGYTF; CDR3nt: TGTGCCAGCACCTCGTTAGGTTTTGGCTACACCTTC
abundance: few; d_gene: -; j_gene: TRBJ1-1; v_gene: TRBV5-1; CDR3aa: CASSSAWGWITEAFF; CDR3nt: TGCGCCAGCAGTTCCGCCTGGGGTTGGATCACTGAAGCTTTCTTT
abundance: many; d_gene: TRBD2; j_gene: TRBJ2-7; v_gene: TRBV5-1; CDR3aa: CASSLEGTSVSYEQYF; CDR3nt: TGCGCCAGCAGCTTGGAGGGGACTAGCGTCTCCTACGAGCAGTACTTC
abundance: -; d_gene: -; j_gene: TRBJ1-1; v_gene: TRBV19; CDR3aa: CAGRQSTEAFF; CDR3nt: TGTGCCGGTAGGCAGAGCACTGAAGCTTTCTTT
abundance: -; d_gene: TRBD1; j_gene: TRBJ1-6; v_gene: TRBV9; CDR3aa: CASTRTGDSPLHF; CDR3nt: TGTGCCAGCACGAGGACAGGGGATTCACCCCTCCACTTT
abundance: few; d_gene: -; j_gene: TRBJ1-6; v_gene: TRBV12-3/TRBV12-4; CDR3aa: CASSHGAGDDSPLHF; CDR3nt: TGTGCCAGCAGTCACGGGGCAGGTGATGATTCACCCCTCCACTTT
abundance: many; d_gene: TRBD1; j_gene: TRBJ1-2; v_gene: TRBV11-2; CDR3aa: CASSLDQGTDYGYTF; CDR3nt: TGTGCCAGCAGCTTAGATCAGGGGACAGATTATGGCTACACCTTC
abundance: -; d_gene: TRBD2; j_gene: TRBJ2-1; v_gene: TRBV4-1; CDR3aa: CASSPSGLAANNEQFF; CDR3nt: TGCGCCAGCAGCCCCAGTGGACTAGCGGCCAACAATGAGCAGTTCTTC
abundance: many; d_gene: TRBD1; j_gene: TRBJ2-7; v_gene: TRBV29-1; CDR3aa: CSVEVPTGGDTYEQYF; CDR3nt: TGCAGCGTTGAAGTCCCGACAGGGGGAGACACCTACGAGCAGTACTTC
abundance: few; d_gene: TRBD1; j_gene: TRBJ1-2; v_gene: TRBV28; CDR3aa: CASTDRANGYTF; CDR3nt: TGTGCCAGCACGGACAGGGCTAATGGCTACACCTTC
abundance: -; d_gene: -; j_gene: TRBJ2-7; v_gene: TRBV4-1; CDR3aa: CASSQASEREQYF; CDR3nt: TGCGCCAGCAGCCAAGCTTCCGAACGGGAGCAGTACTTC
abundance: many; d_gene: -; j_gene: TRBJ2-7; v_gene: TRBV30; CDR3aa: CAWSTTIEQYF; CDR3nt: TGTGCCTGGAGTACCACCATCGAGCAGTACTTC
abundance: -; d_gene: -; j_gene: TRBJ2-1; v_gene: TRBV4-2; CDR3aa: CASSQQHSGIGSYNEQFF; CDR3nt: TGTGCCAGCAGCCAACAACACTCAGGGATCGGCTCCTACAATGAGCAGTTCTTC
abundance: -; d_gene: -; j_gene: TRBJ2-7; v_gene: TRBV19; CDR3aa: CASTPSGLYEQYF; CDR3nt: TGTGCCAGCACGCCCTCGGGACTCTACGAGCAGTACTTC
abundance: few; d_gene: -; j_gene: TRBJ2-7; v_gene: TRBV7-9; CDR3aa: CASSRLANSYEQYF; CDR3nt: TGTGCCAGCAGTCGTCTAGCGAACTCCTACGAGCAGTACTTC
abundance: many; d_gene: TRBD1; j_gene: TRBJ1-2; v_gene: TRBV9; CDR3aa: CASSPRIKTGNGYTF; CDR3nt: TGTGCCAGCAGCCCCCGCATAAAGACAGGGAATGGCTACACCTTC
abundance: many; d_gene: TRBD2; j_gene: TRBJ2-2; v_gene: TRBV5-1; CDR3aa: CASSLAPSGMDTGELFF; CDR3nt: TGCGCCAGCAGCTTGGCCCCTAGCGGGATGGACACCGGGGAGCTGTTTTTT
abundance: few; d_gene: -; j_gene: TRBJ2-1; v_gene: TRBV18; CDR3aa: CASSPGGNYNEQFF; CDR3nt: TGTGCCAGCTCGCCCGGGGGCAACTACAATGAGCAGTTCTTC
abundance: many; d_gene: TRBD1; j_gene: TRBJ2-7; v_gene: TRBV7-2; CDR3aa: CASSLAFATGGEGYEQYF; CDR3nt: TGTGCCAGCAGTCTAGCATTTGCGACAGGGGGCGAGGGCTACGAGCAGTACTTC
abundance: few; d_gene: -; j_gene: TRBJ2-7; v_gene: TRBV13; CDR3aa: CASTAWAHPFEQYF; CDR3nt: TGTGCCAGCACCGCCTGGGCCCACCCCTTCGAGCAGTACTTC
abundance: few; d_gene: -; j_gene: TRBJ1-5; v_gene: TRBV20-1; CDR3aa: CSARDRGNQPQHF; CDR3nt: TGCAGTGCTAGAGACAGGGGCAATCAGCCCCAGCATTTT
abundance: many; d_gene: TRBD1; j_gene: TRBJ1-1; v_gene: TRBV12-3/TRBV12-4; CDR3aa: CASSTEEGQGRANTEAFF; CDR3nt: TGTGCCAGCAGCACTGAGGAAGGACAGGGGAGGGCGAACACTGAAGCTTTCTTT
abundance: few; d_gene: -; j_gene: TRBJ1-1; v_gene: TRBV4-1; CDR3aa: CASSQVGGGPEAFF; CDR3nt: TGCGCCAGCAGCCAAGTAGGTGGGGGCCCTGAAGCTTTCTTT
abundance: many; d_gene: TRBD2; j_gene: TRBJ2-3; v_gene: TRBV10-3; CDR3aa: CAIAGETDTQYF; CDR3nt: TGTGCCATAGCGGGAGAAACAGATACGCAGTATTTT
abundance: many; d_gene: TRBD1; j_gene: TRBJ2-1; v_gene: TRBV12-3/TRBV12-4; CDR3aa: CASNMDRGLRNEQFF; CDR3nt: TGTGCCAGCAATATGGACAGGGGACTTAGGAATGAGCAGTTCTTC
abundance: many; d_gene: TRBD2; j_gene: TRBJ2-1; v_gene: TRBV28; CDR3aa: CASSTTSGRSYNEQFF; CDR3nt: TGTGCCAGCAGCACAACTAGCGGGAGATCCTACAATGAGCAGTTCTTC
abundance: few; d_gene: TRBD2; j_gene: TRBJ2-1; v_gene: TRBV7-2; CDR3aa: CASSLESGGSYNEQFF; CDR3nt: TGTGCCAGCAGCTTAGAATCGGGAGGCTCCTACAATGAGCAGTTCTTC
abundance: -; d_gene: -; j_gene: TRBJ2-3; v_gene: TRBV6-4; CDR3aa: CASSEDSPSTDTQYF; CDR3nt: TGTGCCAGCAGTGAGGACAGTCCTAGCACAGATACGCAGTATTTT
abundance: few; d_gene: -; j_gene: TRBJ2-7; v_gene: TRBV19; CDR3aa: CASSIRGGSSYEQYF; CDR3nt: TGTGCCAGTAGTATTCGCGGTGGCAGCTCCTACGAGCAGTACTTC
abundance: few; d_gene: -; j_gene: TRBJ2-5; v_gene: TRBV27; CDR3aa: CAYGETQYF; CDR3nt: TGTGCCTACGGGGAGACCCAGTACTTC
abundance: -; d_gene: TRBD1; j_gene: TRBJ2-7; v_gene: TRBV5-5; CDR3aa: CASSLTGAGGYEQYF; CDR3nt: TGTGCCAGCAGCTTAACAGGGGCAGGGGGCTACGAGCAGTACTTC
abundance: few; d_gene: TRBD1; j_gene: TRBJ2-7; v_gene: TRBV5-1; CDR3aa: CASSGTVPYEQYF; CDR3nt: TGCGCCAGCAGCGGGACAGTCCCCTACGAGCAGTACTTC
abundance: few; d_gene: -; j_gene: TRBJ1-1; v_gene: TRBV5-1; CDR3aa: CATSLGPGVEAFF; CDR3nt: TGTGCCACCTCCCTTGGGCCGGGGGTTGAAGCTTTCTTT
abundance: -; d_gene: -; j_gene: TRBJ1-6; v_gene: TRBV3-1; CDR3aa: CASSRAYNSPLHF; CDR3nt: TGTGCCAGCAGCCGAGCCTATAATTCACCCCTCCACTTT
abundance: few; d_gene: TRBD1; j_gene: TRBJ2-7; v_gene: TRBV27; CDR3aa: CASSLIPGQVPSREQYF; CDR3nt: TGTGCCAGCAGTTTAATACCAGGACAGGTCCCCTCCCGCGAGCAGTACTTC